This T cell receptor beta chain was profiled in a study of CD8+ T cells in alopecia areata. Isolated RNA was reverse transcribed into cDNA used as the sequencing template. Generated by immunoSEQ multiplex PCR, the TCRdb table keeps only in-frame clones and is missing some. Among 130,000 or so clones, 86% were seen once, and the ten largest hold around 14%. Treatment in this sample: oral pan-JAK inhibitor, 5-10 mg twice daily. As for this clone: The germline gene is not matched at one end of the junction; a read error may be the cause.

Germline V gene sequence: CDR1 SGHAT, CDR2 FQNNGV. The CDR3 consists of 17 residues. This TCR derives from a human donor with alopecia areata. The chain combines TRBV11-2 with TRBJ2-2, with TRBD2 matching over 12 bases. The sample consisted of CD8+ T cells sorted from blood, taken at week 4, from a patient treated with tofacitinib. In nucleotides, the CDR3 is TGTGCCAGCAGCCCGACCGGACTAGCGGGAAACATCGGGGAGCTGTTTTTT. Encoded protein: CASSPTGLAGNIGELFF.